These 18 T cell receptor beta chains were all obtained from the same sample, sequenced in a study of T cell responses to AZD1222 COVID-19 vaccine. The table came from immunoSEQ multiplex PCR; TCRdb's copy has only in-frame clones and leaves some out. The sample shows about 110,000 clones, nearly 90% of them seen only once. The material sequenced was peripheral blood, taken 28 days after the second AZD1222 dose. Source of these receptors: an adult who received the AZD1222 COVID-19 vaccine.

The chain links TRBV19 to TRBJ2-1; D is unclear. Germline assignment: CDR1 LNHDA and CDR2 SQIVND (reference sequence). Trimming took 7 bases from V and 1 from J, leaving 11 bases between them. The CDR3 extends over 14 amino acids. The CDR3 region is CASKPGFSYNEQFF. In DNA, the CDR3 is TGTGCCAGTAAGCCGGGTTTTTCCTACAATGAGCAGTTCTTC.

This chain joins TRBV29-1 and TRBJ2-1, with D maybe TRBD1 (5 bases). V lost 2 bases to trimming and J lost 5 bases, with 10 bases between them. CDR3 length: 13 amino acids. Looked up from germline, CDR1 is SQVTM and CDR2 is ANQGSEA. CDR3 protein: CSVERGGNNEQFF. The CDR3 DNA is TGCAGCGTTGAAAGGGGCGGTAACAATGAGCAGTTCTTC.

The chain joins TRBV5-8 to TRBJ1-3; D perhaps matches TRBD1 (6 bases). Trimming pared 4 bases from V and 0 bases from J, leaving 14 bases between. CDR1 is SGHTS and CDR2 is YDEGEE in the germline V gene. This CDR3 has 16 amino acids. The CDR3 is CASSHRAFSSGNTIYF. The DNA of the CDR3 is TGTGCCAGCAGCCACAGGGCCTTTAGCTCTGGAAACACCATATATTTT.

This clone was seen only a few times. The V gene is TRBV7-2, the J gene TRBJ1-2; 11 bases align to TRBD1. The CDR3 contains 15 residues. The J segment lost 0 bases and the V segment lost 3 bases, leaving 0 bases of the junction unmatched. The V gene's germline CDR1 is SGHTA and CDR2 FQGNSA. The CDR3 loop is CASSLDRGPNYGYTF. The DNA of the CDR3 is TGTGCCAGCAGCTTGGACAGGGGGCCTAACTATGGCTACACCTTC. Supplemented by reference TRBV7-2 and TRBJ1-2, the full variable domain reads GAGVSQSPSNKVTEKGKDVELRCDPISGHTALYWYRQSLGQGLEFLIYFQGNSAPDKSGLPSDRFSAERTGGSVSTLTIQRTQQEDSAVYLCASSLDRGPNYGYTFGSGTRLTVV.

This sequence joins TRBV6-5 and TRBJ2-7; unclear D gene. There are 13 residues in the CDR3. From germline, CDR1 is MNHEY and CDR2 SVGAGI. V dropped 5 bases and J dropped 2 bases, with 10 bases sitting between them. CDR3 amino acids: CASSIGPTYEQYF. As DNA, the CDR3 is TGTGCCAGCAGTATCGGGCCAACCTACGAGCAGTACTTC.

CDR3 DNA sequence: TGTGCCAGCTCACCACCGAATGGGTACACTGAAGCTTTCTTT. This sequence encodes CASSPPNGYTEAFF. The V gene is TRBV18, the J gene TRBJ1-1; D gene unclear. V lost 0 bases to trimming and J lost 3 bases, with 8 bases between them. The CDR3 is 14 residues long. CDR1 and CDR2 (germline): KGHSH, LQKENI.

The genes are TRBV9 and TRBJ1-1; TRBD1 matches 9 bases. Germline trimming cut 4 bases from V and 6 bases from J; bases unmatched to any gene: 7. Germline V gives CDR1 SGDLS, CDR2 YYNGEE. This CDR3 region has 14 residues. The CDR3 bases are TGTGCCAGCAGCATGGGACAGGGCTTCGCTGAAGCTTTCTTT. Its protein is CASSMGQGFAEAFF. The full variable domain, rest sourced from reference TRBV9 and TRBJ1-1, is DSGVTQTPKHLITATGQRVTLRCSPRSGDLSVYWYQQSLDQGLQFLIQYYNGEERAKGNILERFSAQQFPDLHSELNLSSLELGDSALYFCASSMGQGFAEAFFGQGTRLTVV.

This chain links TRBV7-8 with TRBJ1-5; tentatively, D is TRBD1 (6 bases). The CDR3 consists of 16 residues. Trimming left V 4 bases short and J 4 bases short, with 17 bases between. Per germline, CDR1 SGHVS and CDR2 FQNEAQ. CDR3 protein: CASSSRTGTRNQPQHF. As DNA, the CDR3 is TGTGCCAGCAGCTCGCGGACCGGGACAAGAAATCAGCCCCAGCATTTT.

The chain carries TRBV5-4 and TRBJ2-7; TRBD1 matches 9 bases. The junction had 1 base not matched to a gene; V was cut back by 0 bases and J by 3 bases. The CDR3 is 14 amino acids. CDR1 is SGHNT, CDR2 YYREEE, per germline (reference sequence). In nucleotides, the CDR3 is TGTGCCAGCAGCTTGGGGGACAGGGTCTACGAGCAGTACTTC. This gives the protein CASSLGDRVYEQYF.

This clone was picked up one time. The genes are TRBV28 and TRBJ2-3; D not resolved. Trimming took off 9 bases at V and 7 bases at J, with 14 bases between the two ends. There are 12 residues in the CDR3. Germline V gives CDR1 MDHEN, CDR2 SYDVKM. The CDR3 DNA sequence: TGTGCCAGTTCTAATAGGGCTAATACGCAGTATTTT. Protein: CASSNRANTQYF.

The V gene is TRBV5-6, the J gene TRBJ2-2, with D hard to call. The CDR3 has 13 residues. V was cut by 0 bases and J by 6 bases, with 6 bases left in between. Germline CDR1 and CDR2: SGHDT and YYEEEE. The CDR3 DNA is TGTGCCAGCAGCTTGGACGTACCCGGGGAGCTGTTTTTT. Its translation is CASSLDVPGELFF.

Here the CDR3 DNA reads TGTGCCAGCAGCCCCCGGGGAGGGGGCAATGAGCAGTTCTTC. Protein product: CASSPRGGGNEQFF. The chain combines TRBV7-2 with TRBJ2-1; maybe TRBD2 (7 bases). CDR1 and CDR2 from the germline V gene are SGHTA and FQGNSA. V was cut by 5 bases and J by 6 bases, with 14 bases left in between. The CDR3 loop spans 14 amino acids.

The J gene is TRBJ2-7, the V gene TRBV3-1 (or the pseudogene TRBV3-2); D gene uncertain. CDR1 is LGHDT, CDR2 YNNKEL, per germline (reference sequence). Trimming cost V 1 base and J 7 bases, with 11 bases left between them. The CDR3 covers 13 residues. CDR3 amino acids: CASSQASVGEQYF. The DNA for the CDR3 is TGTGCCAGCAGCCAAGCGTCCGTGGGGGAGCAGTACTTC.

V is TRBV5-4 and J is TRBJ2-7; TRBD1 aligns across 8 bases. CDR3 length equals 12 residues. The germline CDR1 and CDR2 sequences are SGHNT and YYREEE (reference sequence). The junction had 3 bases not matched to a gene; V was cut back by 4 bases and J by 6 bases. The CDR3 region is CASSPDRVEQYF. CDR3 DNA: TGTGCCAGCAGCCCGGACAGGGTCGAGCAGTACTTC.

As to this clone: At one end the junction does not follow the germline gene, possibly because of a read error. In DNA, the CDR3 is TGTGCCAGCAGTTTAGGCCGGGGATCCGGTGAAAAACTGTTTTTT. Encoded protein: CASSLGRGSGEKLFF. The rearrangement links TRBV7-9 to TRBJ1-4; D ambiguous. This CDR3 is built from 15 residues. Germline values: CDR1 SEHNR, CDR2 FQNEAQ (reference sequence).

The chain has TRBV3-1 (or the pseudogene TRBV3-2) and TRBJ1-3; D unclear. Trimming cost V 5 bases and J 5 bases, with 13 bases left between them. The germline gives CDR1 LGHDT, CDR2 YNNKEL (reference sequence). The CDR3 extends over 14 amino acids. The CDR3 DNA reads as TGTGCCAGCAGCGAGGCGGTTCCGAGAAACACCATATATTTT. Translating it yields CASSEAVPRNTIYF.

The V gene is TRBV7-6, the J gene TRBJ2-3; 7 nucleotides align to TRBD1. Germline V gene sequence: CDR1 SGHVS, CDR2 FNYEAQ. The CDR3 is 14 residues long. Trimming took 5 bases from V and 5 from J; bases not matched to a gene: 7. CDR3 amino acids: CASSVRQGGDTQYF. The CDR3 DNA reads TGTGCCAGCAGCGTTAGACAGGGCGGAGATACGCAGTATTTT. The entire variable domain, with the rest obtained from reference TRBV7-6 and TRBJ2-3, is as follows: GAGVSQSPRYKVTKRGQDVALRCDPISGHVSLYWYRQALGQGPEFLTYFNYEAQQDKSGLPNDRFSAERPEGSISTLTIQRTEQRDSAMYRCASSVRQGGDTQYFGPGTRLTVL.

The V and J genes are TRBV30 and TRBJ1-6; D unclear. The length of the CDR3 is 15 residues. Germline V CDR1 and CDR2: GTSNPN, SVGIG (reference sequence). V was trimmed by 8 bases and J by 0 bases, leaving 14 bases between them. The chain's CDR3 is CALGTQDSYNSPLHF. As DNA, the CDR3 is TGTGCCCTCGGTACACAAGACTCCTATAATTCACCCCTCCACTTT.